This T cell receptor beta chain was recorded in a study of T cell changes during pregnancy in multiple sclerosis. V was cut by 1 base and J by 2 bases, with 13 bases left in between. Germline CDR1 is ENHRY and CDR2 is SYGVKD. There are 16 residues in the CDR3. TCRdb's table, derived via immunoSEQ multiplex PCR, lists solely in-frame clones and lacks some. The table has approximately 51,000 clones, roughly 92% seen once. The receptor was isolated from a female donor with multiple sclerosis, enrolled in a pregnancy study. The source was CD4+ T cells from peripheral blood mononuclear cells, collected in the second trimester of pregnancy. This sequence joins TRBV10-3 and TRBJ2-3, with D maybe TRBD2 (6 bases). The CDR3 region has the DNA TGTGCCATCAGTGAGTGGGGAGCGGGTTACACAGATACGCAGTATTTT. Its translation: CAISEWGAGYTDTQYF.